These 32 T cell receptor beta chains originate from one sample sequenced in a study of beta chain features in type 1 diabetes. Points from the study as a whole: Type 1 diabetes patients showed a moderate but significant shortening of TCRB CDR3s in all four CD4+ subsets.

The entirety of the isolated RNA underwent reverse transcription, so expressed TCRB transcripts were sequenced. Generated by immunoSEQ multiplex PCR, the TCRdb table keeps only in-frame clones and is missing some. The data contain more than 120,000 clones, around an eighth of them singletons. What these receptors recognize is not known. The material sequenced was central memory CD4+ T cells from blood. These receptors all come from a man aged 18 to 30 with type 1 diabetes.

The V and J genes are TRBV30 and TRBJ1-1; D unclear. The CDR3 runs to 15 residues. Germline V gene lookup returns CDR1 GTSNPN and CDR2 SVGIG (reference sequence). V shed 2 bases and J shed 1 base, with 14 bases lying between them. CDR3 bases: TGTGCCTGGAGTCCCCCCAGGTGGACGAACACTGAAGCTTTCTTT. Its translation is CAWSPPRWTNTEAFF.

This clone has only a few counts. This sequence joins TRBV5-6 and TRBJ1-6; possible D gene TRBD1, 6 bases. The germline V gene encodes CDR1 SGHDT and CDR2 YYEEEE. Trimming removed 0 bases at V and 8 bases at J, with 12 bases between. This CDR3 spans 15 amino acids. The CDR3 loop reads CASSLGTAFDSPLHF. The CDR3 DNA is TGTGCCAGCAGCTTGGGGACAGCATTCGATTCACCCCTCCACTTT. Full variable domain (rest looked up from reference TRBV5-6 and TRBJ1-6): DAGVTQSPTHLIKTRGQQVTLRCSPKSGHDTVSWYQQALGQGPQFIFQYYEEEERQRGNFPDRFSGHQFPNYSSELNVNALLLGDSALYLCASSLGTAFDSPLHFGNGTRLTVT.

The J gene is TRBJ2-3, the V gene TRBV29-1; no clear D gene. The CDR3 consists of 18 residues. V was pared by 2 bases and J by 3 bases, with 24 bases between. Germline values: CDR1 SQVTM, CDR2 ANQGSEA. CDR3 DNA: TGCAGCGTTGAAATGGAACACGTGTCTTTATCCCGTACAGATACGCAGTATTTT. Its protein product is CSVEMEHVSLSRTDTQYF.

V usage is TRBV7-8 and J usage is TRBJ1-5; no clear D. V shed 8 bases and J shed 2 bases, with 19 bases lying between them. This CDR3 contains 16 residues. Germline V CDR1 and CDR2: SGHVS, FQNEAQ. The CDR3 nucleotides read TGTGCCAGCCGGGTGACCGCCGCGGAGGGCAATCAGCCCCAGCATTTT. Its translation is CASRVTAAEGNQPQHF.

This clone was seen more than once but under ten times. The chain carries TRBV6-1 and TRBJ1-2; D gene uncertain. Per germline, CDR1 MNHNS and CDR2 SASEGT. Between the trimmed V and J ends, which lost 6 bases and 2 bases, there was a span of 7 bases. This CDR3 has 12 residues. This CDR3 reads CASRTPNYGYTF. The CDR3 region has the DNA TGTGCCAGCAGGACACCAAACTATGGCTACACCTTC.

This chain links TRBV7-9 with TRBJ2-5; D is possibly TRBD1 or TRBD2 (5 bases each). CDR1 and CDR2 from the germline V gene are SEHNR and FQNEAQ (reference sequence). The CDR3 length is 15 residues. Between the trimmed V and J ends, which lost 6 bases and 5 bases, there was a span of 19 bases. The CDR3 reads CASREGESSVETQYF. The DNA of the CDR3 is TGTGCCAGCAGGGAAGGGGAGAGTAGCGTGGAGACCCAGTACTTC.

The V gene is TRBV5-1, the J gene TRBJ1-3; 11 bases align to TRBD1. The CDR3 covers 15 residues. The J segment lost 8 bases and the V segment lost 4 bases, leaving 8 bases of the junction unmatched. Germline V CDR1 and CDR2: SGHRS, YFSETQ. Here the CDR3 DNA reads TGCGCCAGCAGCGCCGGACAGGGGGCAGGAGACACCATATATTTT. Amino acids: CASSAGQGAGDTIYF.

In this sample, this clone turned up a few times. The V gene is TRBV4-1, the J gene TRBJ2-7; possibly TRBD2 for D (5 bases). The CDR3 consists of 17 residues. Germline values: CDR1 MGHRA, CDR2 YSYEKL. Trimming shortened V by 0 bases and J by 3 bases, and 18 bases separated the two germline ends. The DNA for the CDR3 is TGCGCCAGCAGCCAAGATAAGTGGCAAGCGGCAGGCTACGAGCAGTACTTC. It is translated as CASSQDKWQAAGYEQYF.

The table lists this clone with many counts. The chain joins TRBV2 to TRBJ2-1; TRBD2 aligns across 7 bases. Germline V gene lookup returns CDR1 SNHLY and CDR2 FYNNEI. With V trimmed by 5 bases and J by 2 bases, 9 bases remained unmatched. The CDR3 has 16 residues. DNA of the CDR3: TGTGCCAGCAGTCGTCTAGCGGACTTTACCTACAATGAGCAGTTCTTC. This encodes CASSRLADFTYNEQFF.

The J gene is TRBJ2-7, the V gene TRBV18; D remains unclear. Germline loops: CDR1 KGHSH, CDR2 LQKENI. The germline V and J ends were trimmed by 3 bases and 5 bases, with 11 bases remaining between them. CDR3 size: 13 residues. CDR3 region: CASSPSLRDEQYF. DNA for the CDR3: TGTGCCAGCTCACCCAGCTTGAGAGACGAGCAGTACTTC. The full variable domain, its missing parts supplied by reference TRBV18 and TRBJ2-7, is NAGVMQNPRHLVRRRGQEARLRCSPMKGHSHVYWYRQLPEEGLKFMVYLQKENIIDESGMPKERFSAEFPKEGPSILRIQQVVRGDSAAYFCASSPSLRDEQYFGPGTRLTVT.

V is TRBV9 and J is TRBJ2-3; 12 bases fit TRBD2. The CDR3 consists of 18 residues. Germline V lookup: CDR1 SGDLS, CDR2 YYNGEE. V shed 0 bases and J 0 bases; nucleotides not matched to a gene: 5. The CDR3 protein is CASSVGPSGGVSTDTQYF. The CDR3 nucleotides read TGTGCCAGCAGCGTAGGCCCTAGCGGGGGGGTTAGCACAGATACGCAGTATTTT. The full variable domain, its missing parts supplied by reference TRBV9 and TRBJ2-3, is DSGVTQTPKHLITATGQRVTLRCSPRSGDLSVYWYQQSLDQGLQFLIQYYNGEERAKGNILERFSAQQFPDLHSELNLSSLELGDSALYFCASSVGPSGGVSTDTQYFGPGTRLTVL.

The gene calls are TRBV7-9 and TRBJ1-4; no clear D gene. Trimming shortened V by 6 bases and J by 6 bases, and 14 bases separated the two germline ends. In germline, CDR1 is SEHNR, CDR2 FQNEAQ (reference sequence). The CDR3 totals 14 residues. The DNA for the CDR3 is TGTGCCAGCAGTTCCCAACGGAGCCATGAAAAACTGTTTTTT. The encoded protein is CASSSQRSHEKLFF.

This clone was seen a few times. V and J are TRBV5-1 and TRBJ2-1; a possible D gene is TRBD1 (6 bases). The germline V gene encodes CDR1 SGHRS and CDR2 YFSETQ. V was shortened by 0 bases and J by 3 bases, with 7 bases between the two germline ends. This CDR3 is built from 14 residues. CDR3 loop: CASSLGQDYNEQFF. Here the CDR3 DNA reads TGCGCCAGCAGCTTGGGACAGGACTACAATGAGCAGTTCTTC.

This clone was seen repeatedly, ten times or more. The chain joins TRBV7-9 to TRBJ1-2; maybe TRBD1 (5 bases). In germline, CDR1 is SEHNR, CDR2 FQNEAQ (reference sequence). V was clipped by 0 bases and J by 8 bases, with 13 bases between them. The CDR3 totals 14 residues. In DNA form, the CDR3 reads TGTGCCAGCAGCTTAGCCGGGGCAGGGAGCGGCTACACCTTC. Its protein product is CASSLAGAGSGYTF. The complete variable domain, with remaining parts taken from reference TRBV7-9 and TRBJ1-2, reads DTGVSQNPRHKITKRGQNVTFRCDPISEHNRLYWYRQTLGQGPEFLTYFQNEAQLEKSRLLSDRFSAERPKGSFSTLEIQRTEQGDSAMYLCASSLAGAGSGYTFGSGTRLTVV.

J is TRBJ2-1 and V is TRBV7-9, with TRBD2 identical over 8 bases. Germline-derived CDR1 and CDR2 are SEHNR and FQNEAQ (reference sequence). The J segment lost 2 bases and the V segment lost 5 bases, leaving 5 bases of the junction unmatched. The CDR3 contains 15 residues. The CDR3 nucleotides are TGTGCCAGCAGCGGCTTTAGCGGGACCTACAATGAGCAGTTCTTC. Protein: CASSGFSGTYNEQFF.

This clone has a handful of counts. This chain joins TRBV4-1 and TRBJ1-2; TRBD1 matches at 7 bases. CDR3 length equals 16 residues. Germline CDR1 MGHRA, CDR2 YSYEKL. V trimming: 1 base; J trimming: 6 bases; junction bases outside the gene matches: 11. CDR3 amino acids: CASSQALQGVPDGYTF. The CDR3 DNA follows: TGCGCCAGCAGCCAAGCCTTGCAGGGGGTTCCCGATGGCTACACCTTC.

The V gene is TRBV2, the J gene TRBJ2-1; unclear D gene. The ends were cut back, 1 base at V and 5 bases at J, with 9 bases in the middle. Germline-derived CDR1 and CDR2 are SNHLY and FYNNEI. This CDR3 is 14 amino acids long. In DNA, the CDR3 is TGTGCCAGCAGTGAAGGGGTTTTAGACAATGAGCAGTTCTTC. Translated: CASSEGVLDNEQFF.

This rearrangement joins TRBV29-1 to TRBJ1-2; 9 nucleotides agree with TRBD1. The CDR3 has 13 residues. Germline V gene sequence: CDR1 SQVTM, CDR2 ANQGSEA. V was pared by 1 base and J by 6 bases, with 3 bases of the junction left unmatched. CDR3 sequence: CSVEGDRVDGYTF. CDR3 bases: TGCAGCGTTGAAGGGGACAGGGTCGATGGCTACACCTTC.

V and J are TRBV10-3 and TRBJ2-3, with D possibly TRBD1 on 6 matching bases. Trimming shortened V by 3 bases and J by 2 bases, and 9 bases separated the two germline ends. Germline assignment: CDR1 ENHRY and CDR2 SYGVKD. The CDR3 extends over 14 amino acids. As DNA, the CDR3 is TGTGCCATCAGTGACACAGGGACCACAGATACGCAGTATTTT. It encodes CAISDTGTTDTQYF.

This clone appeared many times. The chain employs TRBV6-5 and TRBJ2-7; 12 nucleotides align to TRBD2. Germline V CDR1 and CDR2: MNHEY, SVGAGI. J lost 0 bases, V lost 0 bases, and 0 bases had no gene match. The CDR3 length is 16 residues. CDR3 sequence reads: CASSYSTSGGSYEQYF. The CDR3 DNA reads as TGTGCCAGCAGTTACTCGACTAGCGGGGGCTCCTACGAGCAGTACTTC.

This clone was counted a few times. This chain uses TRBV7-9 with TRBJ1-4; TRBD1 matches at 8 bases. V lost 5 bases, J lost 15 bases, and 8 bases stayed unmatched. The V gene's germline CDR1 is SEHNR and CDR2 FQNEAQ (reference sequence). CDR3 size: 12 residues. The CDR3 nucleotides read TGTGCCAGCAGCGTGGGACAGGACACCGTGTTTTTT. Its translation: CASSVGQDTVFF.

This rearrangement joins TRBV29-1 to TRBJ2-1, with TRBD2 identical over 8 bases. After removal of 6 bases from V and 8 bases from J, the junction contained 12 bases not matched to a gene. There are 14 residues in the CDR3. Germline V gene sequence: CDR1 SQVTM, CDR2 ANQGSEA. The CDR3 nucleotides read TGCAGCGTCGGCGGGGGGCCCCTGTGGGATGAGCAGTTCTTC. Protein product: CSVGGGPLWDEQFF.

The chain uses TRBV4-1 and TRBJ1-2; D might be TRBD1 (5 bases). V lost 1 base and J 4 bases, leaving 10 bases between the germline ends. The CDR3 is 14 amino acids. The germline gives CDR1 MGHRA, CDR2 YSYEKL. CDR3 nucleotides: TGCGCCAGCAGCCAAGGACAGACCACCTATGGCTACACCTTC. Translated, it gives CASSQGQTTYGYTF.

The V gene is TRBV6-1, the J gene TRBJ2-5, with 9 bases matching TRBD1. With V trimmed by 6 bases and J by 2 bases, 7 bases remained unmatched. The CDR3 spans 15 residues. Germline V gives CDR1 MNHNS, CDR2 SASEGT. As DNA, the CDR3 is TGTGCCAGCAGGAGTGGGACAGGGCTACAAGAGACCCAGTACTTC. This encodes CASRSGTGLQETQYF.

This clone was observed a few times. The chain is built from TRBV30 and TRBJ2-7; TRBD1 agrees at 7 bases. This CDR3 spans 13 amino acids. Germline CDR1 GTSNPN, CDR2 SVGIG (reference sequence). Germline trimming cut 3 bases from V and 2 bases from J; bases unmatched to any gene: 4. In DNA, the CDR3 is TGTGCCTGGAGCCTAGGGGGCCCCTACGAGCAGTACTTC. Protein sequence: CAWSLGGPYEQYF.

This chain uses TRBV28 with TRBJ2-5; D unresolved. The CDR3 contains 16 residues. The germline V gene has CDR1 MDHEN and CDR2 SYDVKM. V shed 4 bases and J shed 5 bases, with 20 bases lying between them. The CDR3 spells CASSSPIRLPQETQYF. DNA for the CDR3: TGTGCCAGCAGTTCCCCTATTCGCCTACCCCAGGAGACCCAGTACTTC.

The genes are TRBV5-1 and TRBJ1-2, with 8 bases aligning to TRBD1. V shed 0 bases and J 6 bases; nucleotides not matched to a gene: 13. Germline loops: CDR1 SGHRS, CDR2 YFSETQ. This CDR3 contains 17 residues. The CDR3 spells CASSLALYRTGPDGYTF. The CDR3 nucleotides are TGCGCCAGCAGCTTGGCCCTATACCGGACAGGGCCCGATGGCTACACCTTC.

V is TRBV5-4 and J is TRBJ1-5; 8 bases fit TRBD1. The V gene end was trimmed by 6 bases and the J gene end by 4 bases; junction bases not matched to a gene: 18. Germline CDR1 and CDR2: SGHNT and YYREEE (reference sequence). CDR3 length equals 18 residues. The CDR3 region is CASTETGDERSANQPQHF. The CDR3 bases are TGTGCCAGCACCGAGACAGGGGATGAAAGAAGCGCAAATCAGCCCCAGCATTTT.

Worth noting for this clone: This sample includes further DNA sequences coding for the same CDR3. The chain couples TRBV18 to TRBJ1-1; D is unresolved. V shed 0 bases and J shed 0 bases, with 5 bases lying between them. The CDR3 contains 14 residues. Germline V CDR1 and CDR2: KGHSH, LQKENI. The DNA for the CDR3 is TGTGCCAGCTCACCACCAAGCCTGAACACTGAAGCTTTCTTT. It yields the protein CASSPPSLNTEAFF.

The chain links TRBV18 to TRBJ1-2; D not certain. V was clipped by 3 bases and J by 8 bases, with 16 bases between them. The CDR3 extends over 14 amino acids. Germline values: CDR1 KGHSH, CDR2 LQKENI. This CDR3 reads CASSPRDTGSGYTF. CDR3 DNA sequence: TGTGCCAGCTCACCGAGGGATACGGGGAGCGGCTACACCTTC.

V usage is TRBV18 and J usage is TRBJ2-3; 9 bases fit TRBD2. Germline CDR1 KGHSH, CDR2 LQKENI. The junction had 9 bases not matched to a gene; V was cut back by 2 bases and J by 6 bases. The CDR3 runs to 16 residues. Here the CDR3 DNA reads TGTGCCAGCTCACCAGGGTGGGCTAGCGGGAAGGATACGCAGTATTTT. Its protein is CASSPGWASGKDTQYF.

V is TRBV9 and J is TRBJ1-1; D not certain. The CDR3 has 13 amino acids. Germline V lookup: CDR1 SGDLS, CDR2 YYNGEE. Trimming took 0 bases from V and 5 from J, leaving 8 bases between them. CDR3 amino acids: CASSVGASTEAFF. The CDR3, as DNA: TGTGCCAGCAGCGTAGGTGCCTCGACTGAAGCTTTCTTT.